The 5 T cell receptor beta chains presented below share a single source sample, sequenced in a study of CD8 T cells in Susac syndrome. RNA was extracted with the RNeasy kit, and a quantity of roughly 0.5 to 1 ug was reverse transcribed using random hexamers. TCRdb re-derived calls from the immunoSEQ multiplex PCR reads in MiXCR, one entry per CDR3 protein. The table has some 150,000 distinct CDR3 sequences, 85% to 95% seen once. The material sequenced was CD4+ T cells from PBMCs. Receptors were obtained from a human donor with Susac syndrome.

In this sample, this clonotype turned up once. V and J are TRBV20-1 and TRBJ2-7; the D gene could be TRBD1 or TRBD2 (6 bases each). Germline-derived CDR1 and CDR2 are DFQATT and SNEGSKA (reference sequence). This CDR3 has 14 residues. Trimming removed 6 bases at V and 2 bases at J, with 17 bases between. The CDR3 bases are TGCAGTGCATCCGACGGGGGCCTTACCTACGAGCAGTACTTC. Its translation: CSASDGGLTYEQYF.

This rearrangement joins TRBV20-1 to TRBJ2-3, with D hard to call. Trimming cost V 3 bases and J 0 bases, with 13 bases left between them. Germline assignment: CDR1 DFQATT and CDR2 SNEGSKA (reference sequence). This CDR3 is built from 15 residues. CDR3 sequence: CSASSLSESTDTQYF. The CDR3 DNA is TGCAGTGCTAGTTCGCTGTCCGAAAGCACAGATACGCAGTATTTT.

The chain recombines TRBV20-1 with TRBJ2-2, with no clear D. The CDR3 is 13 amino acids. CDR1 and CDR2 (germline): DFQATT, SNEGSKA (reference sequence). Trimming pared 0 bases from V and 7 bases from J, leaving 9 bases between. The CDR3 here is CSARDDSHGELFF. The CDR3 bases are TGCAGTGCTAGAGATGATAGCCACGGGGAGCTGTTTTTT.

The chain links TRBV9 to TRBJ1-1, with TRBD1 identical over 8 bases. This CDR3 is built from 15 residues. The J segment lost 3 bases and the V segment lost 5 bases, leaving 9 bases of the junction unmatched. Germline-derived CDR1 and CDR2 are SGDLS and YYNGEE. CDR3 sequence (DNA): TGTGCCAGCAGGGGACAGGCCATAGAGGACACTGAAGCTTTCTTT. It yields the protein CASRGQAIEDTEAFF.

This chain links TRBV4-1 with TRBJ2-3; D ambiguous. The germline V gene has CDR1 MGHRA and CDR2 YSYEKL. V was trimmed by 0 bases and J by 14 bases, leaving 15 bases between them. The CDR3 consists of 13 residues. CDR3 residues: CASSQDPQDQRYF. CDR3 DNA: TGCGCCAGCAGCCAAGATCCGCAGGATCAACGGTATTTT.